The present T cell receptor beta chain was sequenced within a study of T cell repertoires in cytomegalovirus infection. Across the study: Recently identified HLA-C-restricted CMV epitopes were among the peptides used. Carrying CMV and the relevant HLA type showed in public TCR beta signatures.

TCRdb processed the reads anew with MiXCR; each CDR3 protein has one entry. The repertoire holds roughly 860,000 distinct CDR3 sequences, with 30% to 35% as singletons. Points on this clonotype: No antigen is known for it.

Study-wide points: The ex vivo response was dominated by HLA-C-restricted CMV-specific TCR beta clonotypes. CMV carriers with the relevant HLA were identified by cumulative public TCR beta family frequency.

The sequence was collected from a human donor in good health (CMV status not recorded). Some clones in this sample may be carry-over from other donors' samples. The source was cultured CD8+ T cells from PBMCs, collected from culture after CMV antigen stimulation.

CDR3 residues: CASSYVTGTANYGYTF. DNA for the CDR3: TGTGCCAGCAGTTACGTTACTGGCACAGCTAACTATGGCTACACCTTC. V gene TRBV6-6 combines with J gene TRBJ1-2; D call uncertain. The germline gives CDR1 MNHNY, CDR2 SVGAGI (reference sequence). Trimming took 2 bases from V and 0 from J, leaving 13 bases between them. CDR3 length: 16 amino acids.